This paragraph covers one T cell receptor beta chain sequence. This clone's antigen is unknown. No quality values exist for individual bases; no much larger clone is one base distant. Library method: the immunoSEQ multiplex PCR assay. For the multiplex PCR, a mixture combining 60 forward primers for TCR Vbeta segments and 13 reverse primers for TCR Jbeta segments was used. The CDR3 region of rearranged TCR beta genes was amplified from genomic DNA by a multiplex PCR assay. On the Illumina HiSeq System, the amplified TCR beta libraries were sequenced as 87-base-pair reads. The original pipeline was this. In a later analysis, around 80 million unique TCR beta chains were counted across the approximately 640 repertoires, and roughly 11 million of these chains were shared by at least two donors. Raw reads were error-corrected and collapsed into unique sequences with a nearest-neighbor algorithm that merged closely related sequences to remove PCR and sequencing errors. Alignment of CDR3 sequences to IMGT reference sequences was used to assign V, D and J gene segments. For a sequence to be retained, at least a six-nucleotide match to both a V gene segment and a J gene segment was required. A rearrangement counted as productive if the CDR3 had no stop codons and remained in frame with V and J, and every other rearrangement counted as non-productive. Following IMGT convention, CDR3 was defined as the stretch from the second conserved V-encoded cysteine up to the conserved J-encoded phenylalanine. The earlier analysis of roughly 590 of the donors excluded sequences that lacked an unambiguous match to a single V gene segment. An earlier analysis of a few hundred of the donors classified V segments as functional when productive rearrangements were above 56.7% and as segregating when the standard deviation between donors was above 5%. A statistical classification framework was developed to diagnose cytomegalovirus status using the catalog of TCR beta chain sequences. In a later analysis, V and J genes were assigned by comparing TCR nucleotide sequences against IMGT/GENE-DB human TR gene sequences. In a later analysis, CDR3 sequences and most-parsimonious VDJ recombination scenarios were assigned using the TCRdist pipeline. A later analysis defined each TCR beta chain by its CDR3 amino acid sequence plus V-gene family, and excluded reads lacking a unique V-gene family. To address suspected cross-contamination and a sequencing artifact, a later analysis removed 450 to 700 highly shared, low-generation-probability nucleotide sequences. In a later analysis, a clonal expansion index was calculated for each public chain from normalized within-repertoire ranks of inferred template counts. Generation probabilities in a later analysis came from a VDJ recombination model fitted to out-of-frame rearrangements, and those results were checked against IGoR. In a later analysis, TCR-TCR, TCR-HLA and TCR-CMV co-occurrence was scored with hypergeometric tests, and a repertoire-size bias correction was applied to TCR pairs. In a later analysis, false discovery rates were estimated by permuting HLA or CMV assignments 20 times. In a later analysis, co-occurring TCRs were grouped with DBSCAN, and TCRdist sequence similarity was added when clustering was performed within HLA-allele-positive subsets. Repertoires with fewer than 30,000 or more than 120,000 public chains were left out of co-occurrence clustering, as were a few repertoires with anomalous nucleotide sharing. The clones in this table, taken by TCRdb from immuneACCESS, are in-frame only. Not every clone is retained; where verified, under half of the shortfall comes from an unresolved V gene, and the cause of the rest is unknown. Clone size and V and J calls were adopted from that table, with D and trimming inferred from the DNA. The sample has approximately 130,000 clones on record, 81% of them singletons. The top ten clones comprise about 0.75% of the sample.

This record belongs to a study of cytomegalovirus exposure and HLA in healthy donors (dated 2017 in TCRdb). Regarding the complete study: An earlier analysis of more than 550 of the donors reported around 280 Gb of sequence data and roughly 120 million unique TCR beta sequences obtained from 150 million to 200 million T cells. The number of typed donors differed by locus: roughly 620-640 for A, B, C, DRB1 and DQB1; about 520 for DQA1; some 610 for DPA1; and roughly 470 for DPB1. The genetic ancestry cluster associated with self-reported Caucasian donors included over 65% of the approximately 430 genotyped donors. Donor age, sex, ethnicity and CMV serostatus were compiled together with the repertoire data. Using immunosequencing, the study profiled T cell repertoires from around 680 subjects and related those repertoires to cytomegalovirus serostatus. The study was designed to test whether signatures of past pathogen exposure could be identified by cataloging public T cell receptors. All discovery cohort repertoires had been generated on a single sequencing platform. Rather than using new phenotypic data, the later analysis identified candidate immune exposures from TCR beta sequences and from how often those sequences occurred across donors. Because of strong linkage in the cohort, roughly five DR-DQ haplotypes were treated as single units for association and clustering. HLA typing covered class I and class II loci at four-digit resolution. An early release covering roughly 600 HLA-typed donors comprised about 300 gigabases of sequencing data and around 80 million unique TCR sequences. To predict cytomegalovirus infection status, the study brought together high-throughput TCR immunosequencing, statistical association of individual TCRs with disease status, and machine learning. To decide whether each TCR beta V gene segment behaved as functional or pseudogenic, an earlier analysis of nearly 600 of the donors relied on high-throughput TCR beta sequencing. Genome-wide SNP genotypes for about 55% of the roughly 670 donors were used in a later genetic analysis, which treated that subset as a discovery cohort. Among roughly 400 genotyped donors of the cohort, an average of about 240,000 unique TCR beta nucleotide sequences was sequenced per donor, of which about 19% were non-productive. In addition to the first cohort of approximately 650 subjects, a separate validation cohort of some 120 different subjects was used. To study patterns of TCR occurrence, a later analysis re-analyzed previously published TCR beta repertoires from more than 550 donors and added high-resolution HLA genotyping.

What the study reported, not specific to this receptor: In a later analysis, most CMV-associated TCR beta chains were found to appear HLA-restricted, with HLA associations seemingly driven largely by CMV exposure. According to a later genetic analysis, donors in an Asian-associated ancestry cluster had fewer N-insertions in productive TCRs than the approximately 630-donor mean. A further reported finding was that TCR beta sequences accurately predicted the HLA-A and HLA-B alleles for most subjects in the first cohort. A cluster of highly shared sequence variants was judged likely to be a technical artifact of the sequencing pipeline. Only TCR beta chains were sequenced in this cohort, and the absence of alpha or paired-chain data limited detectable features. Because HLA typing was unavailable for some donors at each locus, only the typed subset was used in association tests. In a later analysis, TCR association rates were found to vary across HLA loci, with the most associated TCRs seen for DRB1 alleles and the fewest for HLA-C alleles. In a later analysis, 16,951 TCR beta sequences were associated with specific HLA alleles at a false discovery rate of 0.05. Most TCR sequences were observed very rarely across donors, whereas some public TCRs were present in many individuals. Because the 87-base-pair reads could not distinguish some IMGT-functional V segments, including TRBV6-2 and TRBV6-3, those segments were excluded. In a later analysis, several top co-occurrence clusters were reported to appear linked to parvovirus B19, influenza, CMV and Epstein-Barr virus. Correlated functional status among segregating V segments might reflect linkage disequilibrium, but an unknown experimental factor could not be ruled out. In vitro tests confirmed that a few of the cytomegalovirus-associated TCR beta chains recognize cytomegalovirus antigens. Over 15 rarely observed V segments, including chromosome 9 orphons, were excluded from the earlier analysis of some 590 of the donors because counts were too low. Immune exposure information for the cohort was limited to CMV serostatus. The presence/absence analyses assumed that sequencing depth was roughly uniform across donors, and that assumption may not be true. Compared with equally common non-associated chains, HLA-associated TCR beta chains in a later analysis were more clonally expanded and had lower generation probabilities. V-gene and J-gene trimming of TCR beta chains was associated with a missense DCLRE1C variant in a later genetic analysis, and the association was replicated in an independent cohort. According to the authors, the approach could potentially be generalized to other disease states and immunological phenotypes. Strong co-occurrence of HLA alleles, especially DR and DQ, made assigning TCR associations to individual alleles difficult. A total of 164 TCR beta chains were listed by the study as associated with cytomegalovirus. Broadly in line with IMGT annotations, most TCR beta V segments showed up in productive rearrangements about 90% or about 30% of the time in an earlier analysis of 587 of the donors. The classifier was reported to diagnose cytomegalovirus status with high specificity and sensitivity in both the original and validation cohorts.

CDR1 MNHEY and CDR2 SVGAGI were looked up in the germline V gene. The cysteine opens and the phenylalanine closes a CDR3 of 14 amino acids. Only CDR3 DNA remains: 42 bases, in frame from the first base. The V and J ends are trimmed by 6 bases and 4 bases, leaving 15 bases between them. The cohort comprised several hundred healthy bone marrow donors. All cohort members were sampled while nominally healthy, although unrecorded immune exposures were likely present. The donor was CMV seronegative and was included in the group of around 320 seronegative cohort members. Every donor gave a peripheral blood sample, and the peripheral blood mononuclear cells from that sample were used for TCR beta sequencing. The Qiagen DNeasy Blood Extraction Kit was used to extract genomic DNA from the blood cell samples.

This receptor was taken from a man aged 18-30 years in good health and CMV-seronegative. Material for sequencing was PBMCs. The chain links TRBV6-5 with TRBJ1-1, and possibly TRBD1, on 6 matching bases. The DNA sequence is TGTGCCAGCAGCATGACAGGCGGCCCCACTGAAGCTTTCTTT. Its coded protein is CASSMTGGPTEAFF.